A selection of T cell receptor beta chains follows, all from one sample in a study of CD8+CD57+ T cells in acquired aplastic anemia. Each CDR3 protein is one row after TCRdb ran MiXCR on the reads. The data show about 210,000 distinct CDR3 sequences, approximately 35% seen once. Sequences were obtained from sorted CD4+, CD8+, or CD8+CD57+ T cells (not recorded which) from PBMCs. The receptors shown here come from a human donor in good health, serving as a control. The conserved cysteine and the conserved F or W are not part of the CDR3 here. Only part of the rows carry a size: once, few, many, or a class if the clone is expanded.

CDR3 length,J gene,V gene,clone size,CDR3 protein
12,TRBJ2-7,TRBV19,many,ASSIAGGRSEQY
12,TRBJ2-3,TRBV18,few,ASSPLDRTDTQY
13,TRBJ1-2,TRBV5-8,few,ASSLGGISNYGYT
10,TRBJ2-3,TRBV7-6,many,ASSLSGDTQY
11,TRBJ1-6,TRBV6-5,many,ASSLGGDSPLH
11,TRBJ2-1,TRBV19,many,ASSISGDNEQF
14,TRBJ2-3,TRBV11-2,few,ASSLVGPPSTDTQY
13,TRBJ1-4,TRBV19,NA,ASSILGTGYEELF
13,TRBJ2-3,TRBV5-1,NA,ASSFTQGRTDTQY
13,TRBJ1-5,TRBV5-1,NA,ASSSDGYSNQPQH
15,TRBJ2-4,TRBV19,few,ASSITGVQDVKNIQY
10,TRBJ2-7,TRBV12-3/TRBV12-4,many,ASSFRADEQY
14,TRBJ1-5,TRBV10-2,NA,ASSDRDRANNQPQH
11,TRBJ2-1,TRBV5-1,many,ASRPDRYNEQF
12,TRBJ2-1,TRBV29-1,many,SVEKEWVYNEQF
13,TRBJ2-7,TRBV12-3/TRBV12-4,many,ASSLRFPRNYEQY
12,TRBJ1-2,TRBV10-3,many,AISTPGPNYGYT
13,TRBJ1-2,TRBV7-8,NA,ASSSQWGGDYGYT
13,TRBJ1-5,TRBV4-1,many,ASSQGQTGNQPQH
14,TRBJ2-5,TRBV15,many,ATSRGTSGGQETQY
13,TRBJ1-4,TRBV19,many,ASSADRGNYEKLF
12,TRBJ2-3,TRBV25-1,NA,ASSEGGGADTQY
12,TRBJ1-2,TRBV2,many,ASNRMVLNYGYT
12,TRBJ2-7,TRBV19,many,ATGNSGETYEQY
15,TRBJ2-1,TRBV7-6,few,ASSLSPGAGLMYEQF
12,TRBJ2-3,TRBV20-1,many,SASRDTSTDTQY
11,TRBJ1-2,TRBV2,many,ANGQFSNYGYT
11,TRBJ2-7,TRBV7-8,NA,ASSLSDNYEQY
11,TRBJ1-1,TRBV5-1,NA,ASRGVYDTEAF
16,TRBJ1-6,TRBV10-3,NA,AISESSPGLVDDSPLH
13,TRBJ2-3,TRBV10-3,many,AISGQGVGTDTQY
10,TRBJ2-3,TRBV29-1,NA,SVEEPRDTQY
15,TRBJ2-6,TRBV6-1,few,ASNPGQGVGGANVLT
13,TRBJ2-7,TRBV7-9,many,ASSSSSGRFYEQY
12,TRBJ2-7,TRBV5-1,many,ASSFQRGAYEQY
15,TRBJ1-2,TRBV11-2,once,ASSLVSWGQGGHGHT
14,TRBJ2-7,TRBV2,many,ASSPGVGWTNYEQY
12,TRBJ2-5,TRBV9,many,ASSPRGTQETQY
13,TRBJ1-6,TRBV7-9,many,ASSLFGTDNSPLH
12,TRBJ1-5,TRBV19,many,ASSDRLIHQPQH
9,TRBJ2-3,TRBV10-1,NA,AAGAGDTQY
13,TRBJ1-5,TRBV6-5,many,ASSFLGGFNQPQH
11,TRBJ2-5,TRBV29-1,many,SVESHAQETQY
13,TRBJ2-3,TRBV19,many,ASSIRRQGSDTQY
14,TRBJ2-1,TRBV10-3,NA,AISDRSGPTYNEQF
13,TRBJ2-3,TRBV3-1,NA,ASSGRTSDTDTQY
11,TRBJ2-3,TRBV20-1,many,SAPIGGGDTQY
10,TRBJ2-7,TRBV12-3/TRBV12-4,NA,ASSEHLDEQY
13,TRBJ2-2,TRBV5-1,NA,ASSSTRMGTGELF
14,TRBJ1-1,TRBV5-1,few,ASSPRTGSANTEAL
12,TRBJ2-1,TRBV2,many,ASTVESSYNEQF
15,TRBJ1-4,TRBV20-1,many,SARDTLFDRGNEKLF
13,TRBJ2-1,TRBV10-3,NA,AIRATSGDVNEQF
13,TRBJ2-1,TRBV6-5,few,ASSYQGQGRDEQF
13,TRBJ1-6,TRBV10-3,few,AISEDGTGNSPLH
13,TRBJ1-1,TRBV2,many,ASSEVAGRVTEAF
12,TRBJ2-7,TRBV5-1,NA,ASSLNREVHEQY
11,TRBJ2-5,TRBV2,NA,ASRYRVGETQY
15,TRBJ1-5,TRBV19,NA,ASSMSLGQGLSQPQH
14,TRBJ2-2,TRBV27,NA,ASSFIVGANTGELF